This T cell receptor beta chain came from a study of cytomegalovirus exposure and HLA in healthy donors (dated by TCRdb to the late 2010s). The study in broad terms: In an earlier analysis of 587 of the donors, around 290 Gb of sequence data and 90 million to 130 million unique TCR beta sequences from roughly 200 million T cells were reported. Rather than using new phenotypic data, the later analysis identified candidate immune exposures from TCR beta sequences and from how often those sequences occurred across donors. The study aimed to test whether cataloging public T cell receptors could reveal signatures of past pathogen exposure. Roughly five DR-DQ haplotypes were handled as single units for association and clustering because linkage in the cohort was strong. The number of donors typed differed by locus, with about 629-630 for A, B, C, DRB1 and DQB1, roughly 520 for DQA1, about 610 for DPA1, and 472 for DPB1. Using immunosequencing, the study profiled T cell repertoires from about 610 subjects and related those repertoires to cytomegalovirus serostatus. The genetic ancestry cluster associated with self-reported Caucasian donors included 81% of the approximately 410 genotyped donors. Around 320 gigabases of sequencing data and approximately 93 million unique TCR sequences were included in an early release covering under 650 HLA-typed donors. All discovery cohort repertoires had been generated on a single sequencing platform. Among some 400 genotyped donors of the cohort, an average of roughly 230,000 unique TCR beta nucleotide sequences was sequenced per donor, of which 15% to 20% were non-productive. In an earlier analysis of about 590 of the donors, high-throughput TCR beta sequencing was used to judge whether each TCR beta V gene segment behaved as functional or pseudogenic. Donor age, sex, ethnicity and CMV serostatus were compiled alongside the repertoire data. The study combined high-throughput TCR immunosequencing, statistical association of individual TCRs with disease status, and machine learning to predict cytomegalovirus infection status. In addition to the first cohort of roughly 700 subjects, a separate validation cohort of approximately 130 different subjects was used. A later analysis re-examined previously published TCR beta repertoires from just over 650 donors and added high-resolution HLA genotyping to investigate patterns of TCR occurrence. Both class I and class II loci were covered by HLA typing, at four-digit resolution. A later genetic analysis used genome-wide SNP genotypes for about three fifths of the 666 donors, treating that subset as a discovery cohort. Paper-wide results and their limitations: A cluster of highly shared sequence variants was judged likely to represent a technical artifact of the sequencing pipeline. Linkage disequilibrium might explain the correlated functional status among segregating V segments, but an unknown experimental factor could not be ruled out. Because counts were too low, under 20 rarely observed V segments, including chromosome 9 orphons, were left out of the earlier analysis of 587 of the donors. Broadly in line with IMGT annotations, most TCR beta V segments showed up in productive rearrangements about 87% or about 30% of the time in an earlier analysis of several hundred of the donors. In a later analysis, 15,000 to 20,000 TCR beta sequences were associated with specific HLA alleles at a false discovery rate of 0.05. Compared with the roughly 710-donor mean, donors in an Asian-associated ancestry cluster had fewer N-insertions in productive TCRs, according to a later genetic analysis. A further reported finding was that TCR beta sequences accurately predicted the HLA-A and HLA-B alleles for most subjects in the first cohort. In a later analysis, the rate of TCR association differed among HLA loci, with DRB1 alleles having the most associated TCRs and HLA-C alleles having the fewest. Because HLA typing was missing for some donors at each locus, association tests included only the typed subset. A total of about 150 TCR beta chains were listed by the study as associated with cytomegalovirus. A later analysis found that most CMV-associated TCR beta chains appeared HLA-restricted, with HLA associations seemingly driven largely by CMV exposure. A few of the identified cytomegalovirus-associated TCR beta chains were confirmed in vitro to be specific for cytomegalovirus antigens. In a later analysis, HLA-associated TCR beta chains were found to be more clonally expanded and to have lower generation probabilities than equally common non-associated chains. When HLA alleles, especially DR and DQ, strongly co-occurred, TCR associations were difficult to assign to individual alleles. Only TCR beta chains were sequenced in this cohort, and the absence of alpha or paired-chain data limited detectable features. Some IMGT-functional V segments, including TRBV6-2 and TRBV6-3, could not be distinguished by the 87-base-pair reads and were therefore excluded. It was suggested by the authors that the approach could potentially be generalized to other disease states and immunological phenotypes. Several of the top co-occurrence clusters appeared to be linked to parvovirus B19, influenza, CMV and Epstein-Barr virus, according to a later analysis. Most TCR sequences were observed very rarely across donors, whereas some public TCRs were present in many individuals. Immune exposure information for the cohort was limited to CMV serostatus. V-gene and J-gene trimming of TCR beta chains was associated with a missense DCLRE1C variant in a later genetic analysis, and the association was replicated in an independent cohort. The presence/absence analyses assumed that sequencing depth was roughly uniform across donors, and that assumption may not be true. The classifier was reported to diagnose cytomegalovirus status with high specificity and sensitivity in both the original and validation cohorts.

CDR1 and CDR2 (SGHRS, YFSETQ) derive from the germline V gene. A distance of 8 bases separates the germline ends of V and J, which lose 1 base and 0 bases respectively. The CDR3, cysteine through phenylalanine, is 14 amino acids long. Of the read, only the CDR3 DNA is kept; its 42 bases are in frame from base 1. Libraries were made using the immunoSEQ multiplex PCR assay. For the multiplex PCR, a mixture combining 60 forward primers for TCR Vbeta segments and 13 reverse primers for TCR Jbeta segments was used. The CDR3 region of rearranged TCR beta genes was amplified from genomic DNA by a multiplex PCR assay. On the Illumina HiSeq System, the amplified TCR beta libraries were sequenced as 87-base-pair reads. The original pipeline was this. A later analysis counted about 80 million unique TCR beta chains across the 600 to 850 repertoires, and some 11 million of these chains were shared by at least two donors. Raw reads were error-corrected and collapsed into unique sequences with a nearest-neighbor algorithm that merged closely related sequences to remove PCR and sequencing errors. CDR3 sequences were aligned to IMGT reference sequences to assign V, D and J gene segments. For a sequence to be retained, a match of at least six nucleotides to both a V gene segment and a J gene segment was required. Rearrangements were called productive when the CDR3 lacked stop codons and stayed in frame with V and J; all others were non-productive. CDR3 was defined by IMGT convention, running from the second conserved V-encoded cysteine to the conserved J-encoded phenylalanine. Sequences without an unambiguous match to a single V gene segment were excluded from the earlier analysis of 500 to 700 of the donors. An earlier analysis of a few hundred of the donors classified V segments as functional when productive rearrangements were above 56.7% and as segregating when the standard deviation between donors was above 5%. A statistical classification framework was developed to diagnose cytomegalovirus status using the catalog of TCR beta chain sequences. In a later analysis, TCR nucleotide sequences were compared against IMGT/GENE-DB human TR gene sequences so that V and J genes could be assigned. Using the TCRdist pipeline, a later analysis assigned CDR3 sequences along with most-parsimonious VDJ recombination scenarios. In a later analysis, each TCR beta chain was defined by its CDR3 amino acid sequence together with its V-gene family, and reads lacking a unique V-gene family were excluded. In a later analysis, approximately 640 highly shared, low-generation-probability nucleotide sequences were removed to address suspected cross-contamination and a sequencing artifact. In a later analysis, a clonal expansion index for each public chain was calculated from normalized within-repertoire ranks of inferred template counts. In a later analysis, generation probabilities were computed using a VDJ recombination model fitted to out-of-frame rearrangements, and the results were checked against IGoR. In a later analysis, hypergeometric tests were used to score TCR-TCR, TCR-HLA and TCR-CMV co-occurrence, with a repertoire-size bias correction applied to TCR pairs. In a later analysis, false discovery rates were estimated by permuting HLA or CMV assignments 20 times. In a later analysis, co-occurring TCRs were grouped using DBSCAN, with TCRdist sequence similarity added in when clustering inside HLA-allele-positive subsets. For co-occurrence clustering, repertoires with fewer than 30,000 or more than 120,000 public chains were excluded, along with 5 or 6 repertoires with anomalous nucleotide sharing. TCRdb stores this immuneACCESS table with in-frame sequences only. Part of the clones is absent; in the studies checked, under half of the shortfall reflects unresolved V genes, and no reason is known for the rest. V, J and clone size are those of that table, while D and trimming were read from the DNA. The table for this sample lists around 140,000 clones; around nine tenths of them were counted only once. The ten most abundant clones make up about 5% of the sample.

To note about this clone: The antigen it recognizes is unknown. The input lacks base qualities; no much larger clone sits a single base away.

The cohort consisted of hundreds of healthy bone marrow donors. At the time of sampling, all cohort members were nominally healthy, though unrecorded immune exposures were likely present. The donor was CMV seronegative and was included in the group of over 300 seronegative cohort members. Every donor gave a peripheral blood sample, and the peripheral blood mononuclear cells from that sample were used for TCR beta sequencing. The Qiagen DNeasy Blood Extraction Kit was used to extract genomic DNA from the blood cell samples. Sequenced material: PBMCs. This TCR came from a woman aged 25 to 45 in good health and CMV-seronegative. The V and J genes are TRBV5-1 and TRBJ2-7; a tentative D call is TRBD1 (5 bases match). CDR3 reads: CASSLQGSSYEQYF. The nucleotide sequence is TGCGCCAGCAGCTTGCAGGGTTCCTCCTACGAGCAGTACTTC.